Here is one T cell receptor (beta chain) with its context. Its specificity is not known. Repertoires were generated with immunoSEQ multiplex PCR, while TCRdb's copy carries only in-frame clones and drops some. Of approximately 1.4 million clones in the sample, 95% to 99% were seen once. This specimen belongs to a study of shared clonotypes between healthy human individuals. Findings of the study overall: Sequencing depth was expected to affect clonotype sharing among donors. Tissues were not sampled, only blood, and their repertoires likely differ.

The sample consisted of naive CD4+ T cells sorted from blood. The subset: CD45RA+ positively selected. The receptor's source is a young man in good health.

CDR3 coding DNA: TGCGCCAGCAGTGAAAGGGGGCATGAGCAGTTCTTC. Translation gives CASSERGHEQFF. This chain connects TRBV10-1 to TRBJ2-1; 7 nucleotides agree with TRBD1. Germline-derived CDR1 and CDR2 are WNHNN and SYGVQD (reference sequence). The CDR3 is made up of 12 amino acids. V lost 3 bases and J lost 8; bases outside the gene matches: 1.